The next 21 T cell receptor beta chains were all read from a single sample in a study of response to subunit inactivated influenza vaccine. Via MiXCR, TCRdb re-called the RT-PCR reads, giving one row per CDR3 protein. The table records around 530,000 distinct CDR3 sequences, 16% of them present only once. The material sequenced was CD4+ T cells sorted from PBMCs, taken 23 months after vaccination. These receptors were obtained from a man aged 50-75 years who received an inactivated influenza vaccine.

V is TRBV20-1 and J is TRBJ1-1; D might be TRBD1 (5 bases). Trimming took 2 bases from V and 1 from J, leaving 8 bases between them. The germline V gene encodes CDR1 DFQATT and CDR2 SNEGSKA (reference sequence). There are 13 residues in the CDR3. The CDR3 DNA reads TGCAGTGCTAGATTCGACAGGAACACTGAAGCTTTCTTT. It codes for CSARFDRNTEAFF.

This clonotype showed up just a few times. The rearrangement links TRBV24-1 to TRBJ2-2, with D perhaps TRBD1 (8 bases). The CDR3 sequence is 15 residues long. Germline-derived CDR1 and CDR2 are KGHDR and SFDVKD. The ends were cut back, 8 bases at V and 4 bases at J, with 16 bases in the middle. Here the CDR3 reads CATNKTGEGTGELFF. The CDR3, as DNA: TGTGCCACCAACAAGACAGGGGAGGGCACCGGGGAGCTGTTTTTT.

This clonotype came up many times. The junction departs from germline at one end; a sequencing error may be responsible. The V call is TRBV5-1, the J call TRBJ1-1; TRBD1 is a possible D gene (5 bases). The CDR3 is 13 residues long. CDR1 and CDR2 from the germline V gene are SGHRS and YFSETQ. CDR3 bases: TGTGCCAGCAGTTTGTACGGGGGCACTGAAGCTTTCTTT. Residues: CASSLYGGTEAFF.

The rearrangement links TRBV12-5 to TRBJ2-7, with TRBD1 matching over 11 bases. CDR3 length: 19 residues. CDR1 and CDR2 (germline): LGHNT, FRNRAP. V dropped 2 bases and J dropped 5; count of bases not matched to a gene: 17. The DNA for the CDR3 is TGTGCTAGTGGTTTGTACCCCAGGACAGGGGGCAGTACGTCCCACGAGCAGTACTTC. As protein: CASGLYPRTGGSTSHEQYF.

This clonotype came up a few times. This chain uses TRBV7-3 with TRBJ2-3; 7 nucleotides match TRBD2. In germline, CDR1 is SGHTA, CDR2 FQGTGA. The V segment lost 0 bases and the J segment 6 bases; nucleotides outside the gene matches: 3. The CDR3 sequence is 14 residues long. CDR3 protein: CASSLTGGRDTQYF. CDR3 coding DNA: TGTGCCAGCAGCTTAACGGGAGGGCGGGATACGCAGTATTTT.

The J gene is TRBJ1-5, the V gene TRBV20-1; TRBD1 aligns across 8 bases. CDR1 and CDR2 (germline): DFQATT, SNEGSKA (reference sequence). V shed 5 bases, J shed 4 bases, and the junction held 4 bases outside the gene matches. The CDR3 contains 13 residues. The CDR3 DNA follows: TGCAGTGCTGGACAGGGATGGAATCAGCCCCAGCATTTT. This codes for CSAGQGWNQPQHF.

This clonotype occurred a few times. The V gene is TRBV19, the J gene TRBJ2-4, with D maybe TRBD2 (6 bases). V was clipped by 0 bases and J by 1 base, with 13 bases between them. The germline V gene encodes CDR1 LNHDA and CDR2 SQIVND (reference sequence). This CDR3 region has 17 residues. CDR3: CASSIEGGYWAKNIQYF. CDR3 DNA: TGTGCCAGTAGTATAGAGGGAGGTTATTGGGCCAAAAACATTCAGTACTTC.

The CDR3 DNA sequence: TGTGCCAGCAGCCCTGTTGGCTGGGAAGCTTTCTTT. Translation: CASSPVGWEAFF. This chain uses TRBV12-3 or TRBV12-4 with TRBJ1-1; D is unresolved. With 6 bases removed from V and 8 bases from J, the gap between germline ends came to 13 bases. The CDR3 contains 12 residues.

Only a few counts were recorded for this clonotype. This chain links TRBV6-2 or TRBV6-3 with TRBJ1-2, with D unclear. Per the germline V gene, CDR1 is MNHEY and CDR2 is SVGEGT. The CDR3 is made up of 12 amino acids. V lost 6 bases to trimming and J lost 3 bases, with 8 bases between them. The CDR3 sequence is CASSATDYGYTF. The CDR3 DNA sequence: TGTGCCAGCAGCGCGACTGACTATGGCTACACCTTC.

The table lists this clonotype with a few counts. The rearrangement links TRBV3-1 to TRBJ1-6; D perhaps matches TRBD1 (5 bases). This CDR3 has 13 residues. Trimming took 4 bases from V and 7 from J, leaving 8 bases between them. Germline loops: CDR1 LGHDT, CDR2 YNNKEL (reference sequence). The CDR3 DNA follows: TGTGCCAGCAGCCGGGACGGGAATTCACCCCTCCACTTT. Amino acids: CASSRDGNSPLHF. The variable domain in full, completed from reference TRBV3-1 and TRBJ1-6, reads DTAVSQTPKYLVTQMGNDKSIKCEQNLGHDTMYWYKQDSKKFLKIMFSYNNKELIINETVPNRFSPKSPDKAHLNLHINSLELGDSAVYFCASSRDGNSPLHFGNGTRLTVT.

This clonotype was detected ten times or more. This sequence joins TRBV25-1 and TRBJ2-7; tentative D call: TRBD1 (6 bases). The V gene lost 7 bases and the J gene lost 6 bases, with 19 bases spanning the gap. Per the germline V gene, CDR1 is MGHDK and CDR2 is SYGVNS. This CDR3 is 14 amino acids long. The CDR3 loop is CASMRTVDLGEQYF. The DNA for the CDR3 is TGTGCCAGCATGAGGACAGTGGACCTCGGCGAGCAGTACTTC.

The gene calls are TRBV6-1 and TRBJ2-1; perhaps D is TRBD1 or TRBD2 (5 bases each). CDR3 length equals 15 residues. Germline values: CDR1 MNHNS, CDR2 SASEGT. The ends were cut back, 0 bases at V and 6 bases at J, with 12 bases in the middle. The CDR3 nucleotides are TGTGCCAGCAGTGAAGCGCCAGGGAGAGGCAATGAGCAGTTCTTC. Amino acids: CASSEAPGRGNEQFF.

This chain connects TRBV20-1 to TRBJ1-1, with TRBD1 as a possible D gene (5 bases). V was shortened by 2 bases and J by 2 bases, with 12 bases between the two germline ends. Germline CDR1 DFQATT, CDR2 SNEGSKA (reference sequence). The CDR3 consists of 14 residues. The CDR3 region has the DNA TGCAGTGCTAGAAGCGGGGGACCCAACACTGAAGCTTTCTTT. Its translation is CSARSGGPNTEAFF.

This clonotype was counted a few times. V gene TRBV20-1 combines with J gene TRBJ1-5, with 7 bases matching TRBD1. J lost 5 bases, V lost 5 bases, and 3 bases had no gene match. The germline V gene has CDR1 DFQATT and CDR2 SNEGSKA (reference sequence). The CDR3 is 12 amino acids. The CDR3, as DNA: TGCAGTGCTCTCAGGGGGGATCAGCCCCAGCATTTT. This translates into CSALRGDQPQHF.

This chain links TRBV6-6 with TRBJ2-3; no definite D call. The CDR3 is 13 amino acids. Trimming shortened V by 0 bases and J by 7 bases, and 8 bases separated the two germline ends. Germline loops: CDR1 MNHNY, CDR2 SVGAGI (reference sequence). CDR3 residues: CASSYSTPNTQYF. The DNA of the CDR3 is TGTGCCAGCAGTTACTCGACTCCAAATACGCAGTATTTT.

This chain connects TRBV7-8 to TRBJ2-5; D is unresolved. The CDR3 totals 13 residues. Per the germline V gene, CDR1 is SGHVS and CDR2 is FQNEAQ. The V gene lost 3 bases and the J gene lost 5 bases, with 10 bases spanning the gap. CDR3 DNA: TGTGCCAGCAGCTTCCTCCCGTCGGAGACCCAGTACTTC. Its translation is CASSFLPSETQYF.

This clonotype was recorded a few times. CDR3 sequence reads: CASNFGQRSPLHF. The CDR3 DNA reads TGTGCCAGCAATTTTGGACAGAGGTCACCCCTCCACTTT. The V gene is TRBV12-3 or TRBV12-4, the J gene TRBJ1-6; tentative D call: TRBD1 (6 bases). The length of the CDR3 is 13 residues. V was trimmed by 7 bases and J by 10 bases, leaving 14 bases between them.

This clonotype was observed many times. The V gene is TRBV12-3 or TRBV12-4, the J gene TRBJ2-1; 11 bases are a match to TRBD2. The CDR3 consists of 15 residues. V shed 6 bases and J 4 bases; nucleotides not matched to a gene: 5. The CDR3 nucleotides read TGTGCCAGCAGGGGGACTAGCGGACTATACAATGAGCAGTTCTTC. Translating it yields CASRGTSGLYNEQFF.

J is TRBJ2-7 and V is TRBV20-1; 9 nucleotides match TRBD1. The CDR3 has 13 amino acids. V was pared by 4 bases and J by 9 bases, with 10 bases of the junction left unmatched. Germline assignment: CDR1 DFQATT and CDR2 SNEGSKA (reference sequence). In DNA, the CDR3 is TGCAGTGCTACTCGGGACAGGGAGTTAGGGCAGTACTTC. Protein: CSATRDRELGQYF.

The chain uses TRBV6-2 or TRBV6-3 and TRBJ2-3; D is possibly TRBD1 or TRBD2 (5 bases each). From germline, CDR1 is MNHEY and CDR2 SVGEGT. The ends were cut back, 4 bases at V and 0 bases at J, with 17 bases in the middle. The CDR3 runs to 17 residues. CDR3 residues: CASSFSAGTESTDTQYF. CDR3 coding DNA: TGTGCCAGCAGTTTTTCCGCCGGGACGGAGAGCACAGATACGCAGTATTTT.

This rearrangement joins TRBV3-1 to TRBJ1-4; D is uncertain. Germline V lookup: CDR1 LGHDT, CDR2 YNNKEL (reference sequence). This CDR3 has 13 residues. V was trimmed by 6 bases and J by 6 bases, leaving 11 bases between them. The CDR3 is CASSARADEKLFF. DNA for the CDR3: TGTGCCAGCAGTGCAAGGGCGGATGAAAAACTGTTTTTT.